This passage covers 30 T cell receptor beta chains from one sample sequenced in a study of T cell responses to AZD1222 COVID-19 vaccine. TCRdb's table, derived via immunoSEQ multiplex PCR, lists solely in-frame clones and lacks some. The table shows some 120,000 clones, with 90% to 95% occurring only once. The source was peripheral blood, collected on day 0 of AZD1222 vaccination. The source is an adult in good health.

V is TRBV4-1 and J is TRBJ1-2; D remains ambiguous. The CDR3 is 14 residues long. From germline, CDR1 is MGHRA and CDR2 YSYEKL. V was cut by 0 bases and J by 7 bases, with 12 bases left in between. CDR3 amino acids: CASSQDLAGGGYTF. CDR3 sequence (DNA): TGCGCCAGCAGCCAAGATCTTGCCGGTGGTGGCTACACCTTC.

The J gene is TRBJ2-5, the V gene TRBV19, with D possibly being TRBD1 (5 bases). CDR1 and CDR2 (germline): LNHDA, SQIVND (reference sequence). The CDR3 is made up of 12 amino acids. Trimming pared 5 bases from V and 5 bases from J, leaving 9 bases between. The CDR3 loop reads CASSPQGETQYF. The CDR3 nucleotides are TGTGCCAGTAGTCCCCAGGGTGAGACCCAGTACTTC.

The chain carries TRBV5-1 and TRBJ2-4, with D maybe TRBD1 (6 bases). Trimming cost V 4 bases and J 5 bases, with 16 bases left between them. The CDR3 is 15 residues long. Germline V gene data show CDR1 as SGHRS and CDR2 as YFSETQ. The CDR3 DNA is TGCGCCAGCAGCCAGCAGGGGCTGATACAAAACATTCAGTACTTC. It encodes CASSQQGLIQNIQYF. The full variable domain, its missing parts supplied by reference TRBV5-1 and TRBJ2-4, is KAGVTQTPRYLIKTRGQQVTLSCSPISGHRSVSWYQQTPGQGLQFLFEYFSETQRNKGNFPGRFSGRQFSNSRSEMNVSTLELGDSALYLCASSQQGLIQNIQYFGAGTRLSVL.

The J gene is TRBJ1-1, the V gene TRBV4-1; 12 bases agree with TRBD1. Germline assignment: CDR1 MGHRA and CDR2 YSYEKL. V lost 4 bases to trimming and J lost 0 bases; unmatched junction nucleotides: 12. This CDR3 spans 19 amino acids. This CDR3 reads CASSLSRDRGRSMNTEAFF. The CDR3 coding sequence is TGCGCCAGCAGCCTGTCCCGGGACAGGGGGCGATCAATGAACACTGAAGCTTTCTTT.

This chain uses TRBV6-1 with TRBJ2-5, with 9 bases that match TRBD1. The CDR3 sequence is 14 residues long. Per the germline V gene, CDR1 is MNHNS and CDR2 is SASEGT. V shed 3 bases, J shed 5 bases, and the junction held 4 bases outside the gene matches. The CDR3 region is CASSDTGGLETQYF. The CDR3 coding sequence is TGTGCCAGCAGTGACACAGGGGGCTTGGAGACCCAGTACTTC.

The rearrangement uses TRBV28 and TRBJ1-2, with a tentative D call TRBD1 (6 bases). The CDR3 is 12 amino acids. The germline V gene has CDR1 MDHEN and CDR2 SYDVKM. V gave up 7 bases and J gave up 5 bases, with 11 bases separating them. CDR3: CASIGQPYGYTF. CDR3 in DNA: TGTGCCAGCATTGGACAGCCTTATGGCTACACCTTC.

The gene calls are TRBV27 and TRBJ2-2, with TRBD1 matching 7 bases. From germline, CDR1 is MNHEY and CDR2 SMNVEV (reference sequence). This CDR3 contains 17 residues. V trimming: 0 bases; J trimming: 1 base; junction bases outside the gene matches: 5. CDR3 DNA: TGTGCCAGCAGTTTATCGATCGGGACAGTGAACACCGGGGAGCTGTTTTTT. Amino acid sequence: CASSLSIGTVNTGELFF.

The V call is TRBV30, the J call TRBJ1-4; D not resolved. This CDR3 has 12 residues. Deletions cut 3 bases from V and 11 bases from J, with 13 bases between. Germline CDR1 GTSNPN, CDR2 SVGIG (reference sequence). Here the CDR3 DNA reads TGTGCCTGGAGAGGCGGGTTAGGGAAACTGTTTTTT. Its translation: CAWRGGLGKLFF.

The chain links TRBV27 to TRBJ2-1, with 10 bases identical to TRBD2. Germline V lookup: CDR1 MNHEY, CDR2 SMNVEV (reference sequence). The CDR3 consists of 16 residues. V shed 3 bases and J 4 bases; nucleotides not matched to a gene: 6. The CDR3 loop reads CASSFSLAGVYNEQFF. CDR3 nucleotide sequence: TGTGCCAGCAGTTTCTCCCTAGCGGGGGTTTACAATGAGCAGTTCTTC.

The chain carries TRBV3-1 (or the pseudogene TRBV3-2) and TRBJ2-1; D is possibly TRBD2 (5 bases). V was cut by 2 bases and J by 1 base, with 9 bases left in between. This CDR3 is 15 amino acids long. The germline CDR1 and CDR2 sequences are LGHDT and YNNKEL (reference sequence). The CDR3, as DNA: TGTGCCAGCAGCCAAAGACTATTTTCCTACAATGAGCAGTTCTTC. It codes for CASSQRLFSYNEQFF.

This clone was found once. The gene calls are TRBV6-6 and TRBJ1-5; the D gene is possibly TRBD1 (6 bases). The CDR3 contains 16 residues. Trimming pared 4 bases from V and 1 base from J, leaving 14 bases between. The V gene's germline CDR1 is MNHNY and CDR2 SVGAGI (reference sequence). CDR3 DNA: TGTGCCAGCAGTTCAACCGGGGGGGCAAGCAATCAGCCCCAGCATTTT. It is translated as CASSSTGGASNQPQHF.

This chain uses TRBV19 with TRBJ2-7; D is undetermined. The CDR3 has 14 amino acids. Germline CDR1 LNHDA, CDR2 SQIVND (reference sequence). V was cut by 3 bases and J by 2 bases, with 11 bases left in between. CDR3 sequence (DNA): TGTGCCAGTAGTATGGTTGGCGGAACCTACGAGCAGTACTTC. It encodes CASSMVGGTYEQYF.

The J gene is TRBJ2-1, the V gene TRBV27; TRBD2 agrees at 16 bases. The CDR3 runs 20 residues. Looked up from germline, CDR1 is MNHEY and CDR2 is SMNVEV (reference sequence). Germline trimming cut 5 bases from V and 4 bases from J; bases unmatched to any gene: 14. Written as DNA, the CDR3 is TGTGCCAGCAGTCTGTATAGTCCGGGACTAGCGGGAGGGCATTACAATGAGCAGTTCTTC. Translation: CASSLYSPGLAGGHYNEQFF.

The rearrangement joins TRBV7-9 to TRBJ1-2, with 7 bases identical to TRBD1. From germline, CDR1 is SEHNR and CDR2 FQNEAQ (reference sequence). The trim removed 3 bases at V and 7 bases at J, leaving 2 bases unmatched. This CDR3 is 12 amino acids long. The CDR3 sequence: CASSFDRVGYTF. The CDR3 DNA reads as TGTGCCAGCAGCTTTGACAGGGTTGGCTACACCTTC. The full variable domain, with the rest looked up from reference TRBV7-9 and TRBJ1-2, is DTGVSQNPRHKITKRGQNVTFRCDPISEHNRLYWYRQTLGQGPEFLTYFQNEAQLEKSRLLSDRFSAERPKGSFSTLEIQRTEQGDSAMYLCASSFDRVGYTFGSGTRLTVV.

The chain employs TRBV2 and TRBJ1-1; a weak D match, TRBD1 (6 bases). The CDR3 is 14 amino acids. Germline CDR1 is SNHLY and CDR2 is FYNNEI. With 7 bases removed from V and 5 bases from J, the gap between germline ends came to 17 bases. The CDR3 sequence: CASNDYRDMTEAFF. In DNA, the CDR3 is TGTGCCAGCAATGATTACAGGGATATGACTGAAGCTTTCTTT.

The V gene is TRBV18, the J gene TRBJ1-3; D is undetermined. The CDR3 sequence is 15 residues long. V gave up 0 bases and J gave up 3 bases, with 9 bases separating them. Germline V CDR1 and CDR2: KGHSH, LQKENI. The CDR3: CASSPPGLSGNTIYF. DNA of the CDR3: TGTGCCAGCTCACCACCAGGGCTAAGTGGAAACACCATATATTTT.

The gene calls are TRBV10-3 and TRBJ2-7; possible D gene TRBD1, 6 bases. V was trimmed by 8 bases and J by 3 bases, leaving 14 bases between them. The length of the CDR3 is 13 residues. Germline CDR1 reads ENHRY; CDR2 reads SYGVKD. This CDR3 reads CAIAGDRNYEQYF. The CDR3 region has the DNA TGTGCCATCGCAGGGGACCGGAACTACGAGCAGTACTTC.

The V gene is TRBV5-4, the J gene TRBJ2-1; the D gene could be TRBD1 or TRBD2 (5 bases each). The CDR3 length is 14 residues. CDR1 is SGHNT, CDR2 YYREEE, per germline (reference sequence). Trimming shortened V by 4 bases and J by 8 bases, and 16 bases separated the two germline ends. CDR3 nucleotides: TGTGCCAGCAGCCCAGCGGCAGGGTCGCATGAGCAGTTCTTC. It yields the protein CASSPAAGSHEQFF.

The chain combines TRBV5-1 with TRBJ2-1; the match to TRBD2 covers 13 bases. The CDR3 covers 15 residues. CDR1 is SGHRS, CDR2 YFSETQ, per germline. V shed 4 bases, J shed 7 bases, and the junction held 5 bases outside the gene matches. CDR3 DNA sequence: TGCGCCAGCAGCGCCGGGACTAGCGGGATGAATGAGCAGTTCTTC. The encoded protein is CASSAGTSGMNEQFF.

This clone showed up just once. The chain couples TRBV11-2 to TRBJ2-1, with 10 bases matching TRBD2. The V and J ends lost 2 bases and 5 bases, in that order; junction bases with no gene match: 3. This CDR3 has 15 residues. Germline V CDR1 and CDR2: SGHAT, FQNNGV. Here the CDR3 reads CASSLRTSGDNEQFF. The DNA of the CDR3 is TGTGCCAGCAGCTTAAGGACTAGCGGAGACAATGAGCAGTTCTTC.

This clone was recorded only once. This chain joins TRBV19 and TRBJ2-1; either TRBD1 or TRBD2 may fit D (6 bases each). The V gene's germline CDR1 is LNHDA and CDR2 SQIVND (reference sequence). The CDR3 loop spans 17 amino acids. Trimming took 3 bases from V and 0 from J, leaving 15 bases between them. CDR3 in DNA: TGTGCCAGTAGTATCTGGGACACCGGGAGCTCCTACAATGAGCAGTTCTTC. This encodes CASSIWDTGSSYNEQFF.

The CDR3 DNA reads TGTGCCAGCAATGGGGGGGGTCAAGAGACCCAGTACTTC. Protein: CASNGGGQETQYF. This chain links TRBV6-5 with TRBJ2-5; 7 nucleotides agree with TRBD2. The V gene's germline CDR1 is MNHEY and CDR2 SVGAGI. Trimming at V came to 7 bases and at J to 2 bases, leaving 4 bases not matched to a gene. The CDR3 consists of 13 residues.

CDR3 nucleotide sequence: TGTGCCAGCAGCTTAAGGGGCCCCCTAGCGGGAGATGGGAATGAGCAGTTCTTC. Its protein is CASSLRGPLAGDGNEQFF. V usage is TRBV7-9 and J usage is TRBJ2-1, with 10 bases aligning to TRBD2. Germline V gives CDR1 SEHNR, CDR2 FQNEAQ (reference sequence). The CDR3 loop spans 18 amino acids. The J segment lost 7 bases and the V segment lost 2 bases, leaving 14 bases of the junction unmatched.

The chain has TRBV19 and TRBJ1-5; D unresolved. The CDR3 is 15 amino acids. V lost 5 bases and J 0 bases, leaving 11 bases between the germline ends. Germline V gene lookup returns CDR1 LNHDA and CDR2 SQIVND (reference sequence). The CDR3 nucleotides read TGTGCCAGTAGTCCAACTGATTATAGCAATCAGCCCCAGCATTTT. Encoded protein: CASSPTDYSNQPQHF.

This rearrangement joins TRBV5-1 to TRBJ2-7, with TRBD1 as a possible D gene (5 bases). The CDR3 covers 14 residues. Trimming pared 4 bases from V and 6 bases from J, leaving 17 bases between. CDR1 is SGHRS, CDR2 YFSETQ, per germline. CDR3 in amino acids: CASSTDRRLTEQYF. DNA of the CDR3: TGCGCCAGCAGCACCGACAGAAGATTAACCGAGCAGTACTTC.

This clone was observed a handful of times. The chain uses TRBV19 and TRBJ1-1; D is perhaps TRBD1 (5 bases). V dropped 7 bases and J dropped 0 bases, with 12 bases sitting between them. The CDR3 spans 14 residues. Per germline, CDR1 LNHDA and CDR2 SQIVND (reference sequence). This chain's CDR3 is CASKVQGMNTEAFF. The CDR3 nucleotides are TGTGCCAGTAAGGTTCAGGGAATGAACACTGAAGCTTTCTTT.

This clone was found once. The V call is TRBV10-3, the J call TRBJ1-1; TRBD1 agrees at 7 bases. The germline V gene has CDR1 ENHRY and CDR2 SYGVKD. This CDR3 has 13 amino acids. V was clipped by 3 bases and J by 6 bases; unmatched bases: 4. CDR3 loop: CAISDYRGAEAFF. The CDR3 region has the DNA TGTGCCATCAGTGATTACAGGGGAGCTGAAGCTTTCTTT.

This sequence joins TRBV4-1 and TRBJ1-1, with TRBD1 matching 12 bases. The CDR3 has 15 residues. Germline V gene data show CDR1 as MGHRA and CDR2 as YSYEKL. V gave up 4 bases and J gave up 1 base; unmatched junction bases: 1. CDR3: CASSPGQGANTEAFF. As DNA, the CDR3 is TGCGCCAGCAGCCCGGGACAGGGGGCGAACACTGAAGCTTTCTTT.

The chain links TRBV21-1 to TRBJ1-5. TRBV21-1 represents a pseudogene. This CDR3 is 17 amino acids long. In nucleotides, the CDR3 is TGTGCCAGCAGCAAACCCGCGGAGGAACACAGCAATCAGCCCCAGCATTTT. This translates into CASSKPAEEHSNQPQHF.

The rearrangement links TRBV7-9 to TRBJ1-4; 8 bases agree with TRBD1. CDR3 size: 15 residues. V lost 5 bases to trimming and J lost 7 bases; unmatched junction nucleotides: 9. CDR1 is SEHNR and CDR2 is FQNEAQ in the germline V gene (reference sequence). The DNA for the CDR3 is TGTGCCAGCAGCACCCCAGGGGGCGCCGGTGAAAAACTGTTTTTT. This sequence encodes CASSTPGGAGEKLFF. The entire variable domain, with the rest obtained from reference TRBV7-9 and TRBJ1-4, is as follows: DTGVSQNPRHKITKRGQNVTFRCDPISEHNRLYWYRQTLGQGPEFLTYFQNEAQLEKSRLLSDRFSAERPKGSFSTLEIQRTEQGDSAMYLCASSTPGGAGEKLFFGSGTQLSVL.